One and the same sample provided the 27 T cell receptor beta chains below, sequenced in a study of a mutant IDH1 vaccine in newly diagnosed glioma. Sequencing was performed with immunoSEQ multiplex PCR; in TCRdb, only in-frame clones are kept and a portion is missing. The sample has 55,000 to 70,000 clones; around 89% are singletons. Antigen specificity for these receptors is unknown. The time point is: week 11, during vaccination. Vaccine doses each comprised 300 ug of mutant IDH1 20-mer peptide, with topical imiquimod. The sample consisted of PBMCs, taken from a glioma patient whose treatment included an IDH1 peptide vaccine. The receptors were sampled from a man aged 35 to 55 with glioma.

The chain couples TRBV1 to TRBJ1-5. TRBV1 is tagged as a pseudogene. The CDR3 covers 17 residues. The CDR3 loop reads CTSSLWTDPNSNQPQHF. CDR3 in DNA: TGCACCAGCAGCCTTTGGACCGACCCGAATAGCAATCAGCCCCAGCATTTT.

V and J are TRBV5-1 and TRBJ1-1; unclear D gene. The CDR3 has 14 residues. Germline V gives CDR1 SGHRS, CDR2 YFSETQ. The germline V and J ends were trimmed by 2 bases and 1 base, with 9 bases remaining between them. The CDR3 reads CASSFAEGNTEAFF. CDR3 in DNA: TGCGCCAGCAGCTTTGCGGAGGGGAACACTGAAGCTTTCTTT.

The rearrangement uses TRBV11-2 and TRBJ1-6; perhaps TRBD1 as D (5 bases). Trimming removed 5 bases from V and 10 bases from J, with 9 bases in between. Looked up from germline, CDR1 is SGHAT and CDR2 is FQNNGV. CDR3 length: 12 amino acids. CDR3 nucleotides: TGTGCCAGCAGCGCCAGGGACTCACCCCTCCACTTT. This encodes CASSARDSPLHF. The variable domain in full, completed from reference TRBV11-2 and TRBJ1-6, reads EAGVAQSPRYKIIEKRQSVAFWCNPISGHATLYWYQQILGQGPKLLIQFQNNGVVDDSQLPKDRFSAERLKGVDSTLKIQPAKLEDSAVYLCASSARDSPLHFGNGTRLTVT.

The chain couples TRBV5-1 to TRBJ2-1; D is undetermined. The CDR3 is 14 amino acids. Trimming left V 0 bases short and J 0 bases short, with 4 bases between. The V gene's germline CDR1 is SGHRS and CDR2 YFSETQ. CDR3 sequence: CASSLAGSYNEQFF. DNA of the CDR3: TGCGCCAGCAGCTTGGCGGGCTCCTACAATGAGCAGTTCTTC.

The chain employs TRBV7-2 and TRBJ2-1; TRBD2 agrees at 7 bases. After removal of 3 bases from V and 6 bases from J, the junction contained 8 bases not matched to a gene. This CDR3 spans 15 amino acids. CDR1 is SGHTA and CDR2 is FQGNSA in the germline V gene. The CDR3 is CASSFLVSGGNEQFF. CDR3 DNA sequence: TGTGCCAGCAGCTTCCTCGTTTCGGGGGGCAATGAGCAGTTCTTC.

J is TRBJ1-5 and V is TRBV6-1; TRBD1 might be the D (6 bases). V was trimmed by 4 bases and J by 6 bases, leaving 16 bases between them. Germline CDR1 and CDR2: MNHNS and SASEGT. The CDR3 is 15 amino acids. The CDR3 region is CASSAHRVRGQPQHF. The CDR3 nucleotides are TGTGCCAGCAGTGCCCACAGGGTGCGCGGTCAGCCCCAGCATTTT.

This clone was observed a few times. The rearrangement links TRBV29-1 to TRBJ1-2; D is perhaps TRBD1 (6 bases). Germline CDR1 and CDR2: SQVTM and ANQGSEA. Deletions cut 4 bases from V and 6 bases from J, with 15 bases between. This CDR3 has 13 amino acids. The CDR3 spells CSVAGGLRDGYTF. The CDR3 DNA sequence: TGCAGCGTTGCTGGGGGGCTGCGAGATGGCTACACCTTC.

The V and J genes are TRBV27 and TRBJ1-4, with TRBD1 as a possible D gene (5 bases). The CDR3 is 15 residues long. Between the trimmed V and J ends, which lost 1 base and 8 bases, there was a span of 14 bases. Germline V gives CDR1 MNHEY, CDR2 SMNVEV (reference sequence). The CDR3 bases are TGTGCCAGCAGTTTATTTAGGCAGGGTCGAGAAAAACTGTTTTTT. Its protein is CASSLFRQGREKLFF.

This clone has just one count. This chain joins TRBV27 and TRBJ2-7; 7 bases are shared with TRBD2. The CDR3 sequence is 14 residues long. Trimming cost V 2 bases and J 6 bases; bases outside gene matches: 7. Per germline, CDR1 MNHEY and CDR2 SMNVEV (reference sequence). CDR3 in DNA: TGTGCCAGCAGTTTAGCGGGAGTGTCGCGCGAGCAGTACTTC. Its translation is CASSLAGVSREQYF.

This chain uses TRBV28 with TRBJ2-6, with D hard to call. The CDR3 sequence is 16 residues long. The V end lost 6 bases, the J end lost 0 bases, and 12 bases lay between the germline ends. The V gene's germline CDR1 is MDHEN and CDR2 SYDVKM. The CDR3 DNA reads as TGTGCCAGCAGCCCAGCCCCTGACTCTGGGGCCAACGTCCTGACTTTC. Protein product: CASSPAPDSGANVLTF.

The genes are TRBV30 and TRBJ1-2, with a weak D call TRBD1 (5 bases). The CDR3 runs 13 residues. Germline values: CDR1 GTSNPN, CDR2 SVGIG (reference sequence). V was pared by 3 bases and J by 5 bases, with 13 bases between. The CDR3 DNA follows: TGTGCCTGGAGGATAGGGGAGGGGTATGGCTACACCTTC. Its translation is CAWRIGEGYGYTF.

The gene calls are TRBV6-1 and TRBJ1-1; D gene unclear. The CDR3 runs to 14 residues. V was shortened by 2 bases and J by 3 bases, with 10 bases between the two germline ends. CDR1 and CDR2 from the germline V gene are MNHNS and SASEGT. In DNA, the CDR3 is TGTGCCAGCAGTGAAACGGATAGAGACACTGAAGCTTTCTTT. Protein product: CASSETDRDTEAFF.

This clone was found once. This chain links TRBV11-2 with TRBJ2-5; the D gene is possibly TRBD1 (6 bases). The germline V gene encodes CDR1 SGHAT and CDR2 FQNNGV. This CDR3 is built from 14 residues. Deletions cut 5 bases from V and 1 base from J, with 11 bases between. The CDR3 region has the DNA TGTGCCAGCAGCCAGCGGACAGTCCAAGAGACCCAGTACTTC. Translated, it gives CASSQRTVQETQYF.

This clone appeared once. The chain is built from TRBV9 and TRBJ2-3; TRBD2 might be the D (5 bases). V was trimmed by 4 bases and J by 8 bases, leaving 14 bases between them. Germline-derived CDR1 and CDR2 are SGDLS and YYNGEE. This CDR3 has 13 amino acids. DNA of the CDR3: TGTGCCAGCAGCCGCGAGGGTTCGGGTACGCAGTATTTT. This sequence encodes CASSREGSGTQYF.

This clone showed up just once. V is TRBV21-1 and J is TRBJ2-1; the table calls TRBD1, which could not be checked here. TRBV21-1 is labeled a pseudogene. The CDR3 runs 14 residues. The CDR3 loop reads CASSKGRRYNEQFF. The DNA for the CDR3 is TGTGCCAGCAGCAAGGGCCGACGGTACAATGAGCAGTTCTTC.

Note on this clone: Additional DNA sequences in this sample encode the identical CDR3. The V and J genes are TRBV6-5 and TRBJ2-2; D is unresolved. Per germline, CDR1 MNHEY and CDR2 SVGAGI. CDR3 length: 14 amino acids. The V and J ends lost 4 bases and 1 base respectively, with 7 bases between them. For the CDR3, the DNA is TGTGCCAGCAGTTGGAAAGGGAACACCGGGGAGCTGTTTTTT. Protein product: CASSWKGNTGELFF.

The rearrangement joins TRBV14 to TRBJ1-2; D gene unclear. Germline V gives CDR1 SGHDN, CDR2 FVKESK. V lost 0 bases to trimming and J lost 2 bases, with 4 bases between them. This CDR3 region has 13 residues. This CDR3 is CASSQDRNYGYTF. Written as DNA, the CDR3 is TGTGCCAGCAGCCAAGACAGAAACTATGGCTACACCTTC.

This clone was observed once. This chain joins TRBV6-1 and TRBJ2-5, with 9 bases lining up with TRBD1. Germline CDR1 and CDR2: MNHNS and SASEGT. This CDR3 is built from 15 residues. V trimming: 1 base; J trimming: 4 bases; junction bases outside the gene matches: 4. CDR3 sequence: CASSEDRGHGETQYF. CDR3 bases: TGTGCCAGCAGTGAAGACAGGGGGCATGGAGAGACCCAGTACTTC.

V gene TRBV19 combines with J gene TRBJ1-5; D is undetermined. Trimming removed 9 bases at V and 5 bases at J, with 14 bases between. CDR3 size: 13 residues. The germline V gene encodes CDR1 LNHDA and CDR2 SQIVND (reference sequence). CDR3 protein: CASAGFGDQPQHF. CDR3 coding DNA: TGTGCCAGCGCGGGGTTTGGGGATCAGCCCCAGCATTTT.

The genes are TRBV5-1 and TRBJ2-3; D not resolved. The V and J ends lost 1 base and 2 bases respectively, with 14 bases between them. This CDR3 has 16 residues. The germline gives CDR1 SGHRS, CDR2 YFSETQ. CDR3 sequence (DNA): TGCGCCAGCAGCTTGTGGGCACAAGAATACACAGATACGCAGTATTTT. It codes for CASSLWAQEYTDTQYF.

The chain combines TRBV19 with TRBJ1-5; D remains unclear. V lost 8 bases to trimming and J lost 3 bases, with 17 bases between them. Germline V lookup: CDR1 LNHDA, CDR2 SQIVND (reference sequence). This CDR3 is 15 amino acids long. The CDR3 sequence is CASHTGEGINQPQHF. CDR3 sequence (DNA): TGTGCCAGTCACACGGGAGAAGGGATCAATCAGCCCCAGCATTTT.

This chain joins TRBV11-1 and TRBJ2-7; D possibly corresponds to TRBD1 (6 bases). The length of the CDR3 is 16 residues. The V gene lost 4 bases and the J gene lost 5 bases, with 21 bases spanning the gap. In germline, CDR1 is SGHAT, CDR2 FQDESV (reference sequence). In DNA, the CDR3 is TGTGCCAGCAGCTCCAGCTACGATACAGGGAAGAACGAGCAGTACTTC. Amino acids: CASSSSYDTGKNEQYF.

The chain links TRBV28 to TRBJ1-3, with 7 bases lining up with TRBD1. There are 15 residues in the CDR3. Germline trimming cut 6 bases from V and 4 bases from J; bases unmatched to any gene: 9. The germline gives CDR1 MDHEN, CDR2 SYDVKM. This CDR3 is CASSLRGGQGNTIYF. The CDR3 DNA sequence: TGTGCCAGCAGCCTCAGGGGGGGGCAGGGAAACACCATATATTTT.

The chain links TRBV28 to TRBJ1-2; no firm D call. Looked up from germline, CDR1 is MDHEN and CDR2 is SYDVKM. The CDR3 is made up of 13 amino acids. V was trimmed by 5 bases and J by 8 bases, leaving 15 bases between them. CDR3 amino acids: CASSGWEFGGYTF. The CDR3 DNA follows: TGTGCCAGCAGTGGGTGGGAGTTCGGAGGCTACACCTTC.

CDR3 amino acids: CASSFKGALNTEAFF. The DNA for the CDR3 is TGTGCCAGCAGTTTTAAGGGGGCCTTGAACACTGAAGCTTTCTTT. This chain connects TRBV27 to TRBJ1-1; TRBD1 matches 7 bases. Trimming cost V 3 bases and J 0 bases; bases outside gene matches: 4. This CDR3 is 15 amino acids long. Per the germline V gene, CDR1 is MNHEY and CDR2 is SMNVEV (reference sequence).

The rearrangement links TRBV30 to TRBJ2-2; 7 bases are a match to TRBD1. Germline V CDR1 and CDR2: GTSNPN, SVGIG (reference sequence). This CDR3 is 15 amino acids long. Trimming took 2 bases from V and 0 from J; bases not matched to a gene: 3. CDR3 DNA: TGTGCCTGGAGTTCGGACAGGTCGAACACCGGGGAGCTGTTTTTT. Translation: CAWSSDRSNTGELFF.

The chain carries TRBV2 and TRBJ1-1; D not resolved. The germline gives CDR1 SNHLY, CDR2 FYNNEI. The CDR3 contains 17 residues. Trimming cost V 1 base and J 5 bases, with 20 bases left between them. This chain's CDR3 is CASSEGTVGSGFTEAFF. The CDR3 coding sequence is TGTGCCAGCAGTGAAGGTACAGTCGGTTCAGGTTTTACTGAAGCTTTCTTT.